This record covers a single T cell receptor (beta chain). The data belong to a study of blood T cell repertoires in COVID-19. Study overall: In each case, the material was cDNA or gDNA derived from T cells, B-cell-depleted T cells, or PBMCs.

Produced via immunoSEQ multiplex PCR; TCRdb's table is partial and in-frame only. Altogether 13,000 or so clones are present, more than 75% being singletons, with the ten largest covering about 15%. V lost 7 bases to trimming and J lost 6 bases; unmatched junction nucleotides: 12. CDR1 is MNHEY and CDR2 is SVGAGI in the germline V gene. This CDR3 is 15 amino acids long. V usage is TRBV6-5 and J usage is TRBJ2-7; TRBD1 aligns across 10 bases. This sequence was found in a human donor in a cohort sampled during active COVID-19. Input material: peripheral blood. CDR3 DNA: TGTGCCAGCACCGAAGTTAGGACAGGGGGAGGCGAGCAGTACTTC. Translating it yields CASTEVRTGGGEQYF.